This T cell receptor (beta chain) was recovered during a study of blood T cells in healthy people across ages. Per sample, extraction of total RNA gave at least 5 micrograms in every case. The V gene's germline CDR1 is SGHTA and CDR2 FQGNSA. The length of the CDR3 is 14 residues. Trimming left V 4 bases short and J 6 bases short, with 16 bases between. This clonotype was observed a handful of times. What it binds is not known. It was with a sample-barcoded 5' primer and a J-beta primer mix that a second PCR of about 6 to 12 cycles was run. Template switching added a 12-random-nucleotide identifier to every cDNA molecule. TCRdb called the 5' RACE reads again in MiXCR, with one record for every CDR3 protein. The sample holds around 1,900,000 distinct CDR3 sequences, about 39% seen once. Study-wide points: The long-lived group displayed more naive CD4+ cells, plus higher diversity, than the aged donors did.

The genes are TRBV7-2 and TRBJ2-7; D possibly uses TRBD1 or TRBD2 (6 bases each). The specimen was blood. The clonotype originates from a human donor in good health. The CDR3 coding sequence is TGTGCCAGCAGCTCCCTCGGGGGCTACGGCGAGCAGTACTTC. This translates into CASSSLGGYGEQYF.